One sample yielded the 9 T cell receptor beta chains listed below, sequenced in a study of blood T cells in healthy people across ages. Then a second PCR, running roughly 7 to 11 cycles, was carried out with a sample-barcoded 5' primer and a J-beta primer mix. TCRdb independently ran MiXCR on the 5' RACE reads; one entry per CDR3 protein. The sample includes about a million distinct CDR3 sequences, around two fifths of them seen just once. Material for sequencing was blood. Receptors were obtained from a man aged 18 to 29 in good health.

The rearrangement links TRBV29-1 to TRBJ1-2; no clear D. V dropped 6 bases and J dropped 4 bases, with 12 bases sitting between them. CDR1 is SQVTM, CDR2 ANQGSEA, per germline. The CDR3 spans 12 residues. The CDR3 loop reads CSVVIGSYGYTF. The CDR3 nucleotides read TGCAGCGTCGTGATCGGAAGCTATGGCTACACCTTC.

V is TRBV5-6 and J is TRBJ1-1; D perhaps matches TRBD1 (5 bases). V was shortened by 2 bases and J by 10 bases, with 12 bases between the two germline ends. The V gene's germline CDR1 is SGHDT and CDR2 YYEEEE. There are 12 residues in the CDR3. For the CDR3, the DNA is TGTGCCAGCAGCTTCCTGGGGGTAGGAGCTTTCTTT. Its translation is CASSFLGVGAFF.

V and J are TRBV10-3 and TRBJ2-3; D may be TRBD2 (5 bases). V shed 6 bases and J shed 0 bases, with 7 bases lying between them. The CDR3 covers 13 residues. Germline V lookup: CDR1 ENHRY, CDR2 SYGVKD. The CDR3 DNA sequence: TGTGCCATCAGGGAGCGGAGCACAGATACGCAGTATTTT. Amino acids: CAIRERSTDTQYF.

The rearrangement uses TRBV20-1 and TRBJ1-5; no firm D call. CDR3 length: 14 residues. Germline V gene sequence: CDR1 DFQATT, CDR2 SNEGSKA (reference sequence). V lost 5 bases, J lost 4 bases, and 15 bases lay in between. CDR3 coding DNA: TGCAGTGCTTACCCCGAGACAAGTAATCAGCCCCAGCATTTT. Protein sequence: CSAYPETSNQPQHF.

The chain carries TRBV4-3 and TRBJ1-1, with 10 positions matching TRBD1. V was clipped by 0 bases and J by 11 bases; unmatched bases: 12. This CDR3 has 16 amino acids. Germline CDR1 reads LGHNA; CDR2 reads YSLEER. The CDR3 DNA sequence: TGCGCCAGCAGCCAAGATCGTGGGGACAGGGGCTCCGACGCTTTCTTT. It encodes CASSQDRGDRGSDAFF.

This clonotype was seen a handful of times. V gene TRBV4-3 combines with J gene TRBJ2-1; D is ambiguous. The CDR3 covers 13 residues. V lost 1 base and J lost 5, with 6 bases in between. Germline V gene lookup returns CDR1 LGHNA and CDR2 YSLEER. The CDR3 DNA is TGCGCCAGCAGCCAAGGGGTAAACAATGAGCAGTTCTTC. This codes for CASSQGVNNEQFF.

This chain uses TRBV5-1 with TRBJ1-1; TRBD1 is a possible D gene (5 bases). In germline, CDR1 is SGHRS, CDR2 YFSETQ. Trimming removed 2 bases at V and 6 bases at J, with 20 bases between. The CDR3 runs 16 residues. The CDR3 is CASSLESEGGVAEAFF. In nucleotides, the CDR3 is TGCGCCAGCAGCTTAGAATCTGAGGGAGGGGTCGCTGAAGCTTTCTTT.

The chain carries TRBV20-1 and TRBJ1-2; 8 bases line up with TRBD1. The germline V gene encodes CDR1 DFQATT and CDR2 SNEGSKA (reference sequence). This CDR3 has 16 amino acids. Trimming took 6 bases from V and 4 from J; bases not matched to a gene: 16. This CDR3 reads CSAVPLHGQGVYGYTF. The DNA of the CDR3 is TGCAGTGCGGTCCCCTTACACGGACAGGGTGTCTATGGCTACACCTTC.

This clonotype appeared a few times. J is TRBJ2-2 and V is TRBV7-2, with TRBD1 identical over 8 bases. V shed 5 bases, J shed 4 bases, and the junction held 12 bases outside the gene matches. Germline-derived CDR1 and CDR2 are SGHTA and FQGNSA. The length of the CDR3 is 17 residues. CDR3 bases: TGTGCCAGCAGCCGAAGGACAGGGCTTGTTATCACCGGGGAGCTGTTTTTT. Translation gives CASSRRTGLVITGELFF.